Sequencing of this T cell receptor (beta chain) was carried out in a study of shared clonotypes between healthy human individuals. Study as a whole: The donor pool was made up of a couple of women and three men aged 18 to 49.

The CDR3 is made up of 15 amino acids. V shed 4 bases and J shed 0 bases, with 10 bases lying between them. Germline CDR1 reads MDHEN; CDR2 reads SYDVKM. Deep-level assay runs were performed. Here immunoSEQ multiplex PCR was the method, and the copy in TCRdb shows in-frame clones only, minus some. The sample holds 2.5 million or so clones, more than 90% seen once. The donors were adults (healthy and HIV-negative) with no recent acute infections or vaccinations. The clonotype comes from a man aged 18 to 29 in good health. The V and J genes are TRBV28 and TRBJ1-5, with D uncertain. The sample consisted of naive CD4+ T cells sorted from blood. Stated subset: CD45RA+ positively selected. CDR3 protein: CASSSPSYSNQPQHF. The DNA of the CDR3 is TGTGCCAGCAGTTCCCCCAGTTATAGCAATCAGCCCCAGCATTTT. Full variable domain (remainder filled in from reference TRBV28 and TRBJ1-5): DVKVTQSSRYLVKRTGEKVFLECVQDMDHENMFWYRQDPGLGLRLIYFSYDVKMKEKGDIPEGYSVSREKKERFSLILESASTNQTSMYLCASSSPSYSNQPQHFGDGTRLSIL.